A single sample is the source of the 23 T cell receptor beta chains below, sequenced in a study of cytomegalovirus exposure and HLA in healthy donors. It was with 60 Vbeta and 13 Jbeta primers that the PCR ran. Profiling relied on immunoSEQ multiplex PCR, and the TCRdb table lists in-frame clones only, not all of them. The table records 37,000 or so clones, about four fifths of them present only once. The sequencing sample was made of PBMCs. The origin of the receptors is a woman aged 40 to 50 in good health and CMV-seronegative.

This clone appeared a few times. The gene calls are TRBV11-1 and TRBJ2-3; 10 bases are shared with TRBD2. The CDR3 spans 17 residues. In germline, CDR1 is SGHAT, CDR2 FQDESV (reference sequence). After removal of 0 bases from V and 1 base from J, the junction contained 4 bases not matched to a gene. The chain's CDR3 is CASSLATLAGGTDTQYF. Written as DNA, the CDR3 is TGTGCCAGCAGCTTAGCCACCCTAGCGGGGGGCACAGATACGCAGTATTTT.

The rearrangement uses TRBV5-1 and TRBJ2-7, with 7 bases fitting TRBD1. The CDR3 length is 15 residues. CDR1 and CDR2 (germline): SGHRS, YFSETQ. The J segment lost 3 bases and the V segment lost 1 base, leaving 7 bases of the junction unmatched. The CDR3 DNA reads TGCGCCAGCAGCTTGACACCGGGACAGAACTACGAGCAGTACTTC. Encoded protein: CASSLTPGQNYEQYF.

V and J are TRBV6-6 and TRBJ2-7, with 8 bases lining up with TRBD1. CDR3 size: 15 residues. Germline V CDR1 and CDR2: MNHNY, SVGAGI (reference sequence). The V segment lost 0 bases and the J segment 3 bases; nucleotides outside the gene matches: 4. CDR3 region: CASSYSKTGDYEQYF. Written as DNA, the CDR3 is TGTGCCAGCAGTTACTCGAAGACAGGGGACTACGAGCAGTACTTC.

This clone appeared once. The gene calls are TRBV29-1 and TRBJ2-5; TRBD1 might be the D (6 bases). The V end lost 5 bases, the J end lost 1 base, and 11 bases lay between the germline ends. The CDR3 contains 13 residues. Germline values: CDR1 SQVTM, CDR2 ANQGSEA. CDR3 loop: CSVTGSAQETQYF. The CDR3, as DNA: TGCAGCGTTACAGGGTCGGCCCAAGAGACCCAGTACTTC.

The CDR3 here is CASSRNPGQLNQPQHF. The CDR3 nucleotides are TGTGCCAGCAGTAGGAATCCGGGACAGCTCAATCAGCCCCAGCATTTT. The chain links TRBV5-8 to TRBJ1-5, with 7 nucleotides matching TRBD1. Germline loops: CDR1 SGHTS, CDR2 YDEGEE. V was pared by 5 bases and J by 3 bases, with 11 bases of the junction left unmatched. The CDR3 is 16 amino acids.

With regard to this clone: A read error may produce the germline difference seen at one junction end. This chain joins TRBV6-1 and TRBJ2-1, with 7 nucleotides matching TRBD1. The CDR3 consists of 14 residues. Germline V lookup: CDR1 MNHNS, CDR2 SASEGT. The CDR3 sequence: CASMPGTAPRPPLF. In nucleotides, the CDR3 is TGTGCCAGCATGCCGGGGACAGCCCCGAGGCCCCCTCTCTTC.

CDR3 residues: CATSPDRGPYEQYV. In nucleotides, the CDR3 is TGTGCCACCAGCCCCGACAGGGGACCTTACGAGCAGTACGTC. The rearrangement links TRBV28 to TRBJ2-7, with TRBD1 matching 8 bases. The CDR3 is 14 residues long. Unmatched junction bases numbered 12, after V lost 10 bases and J lost 4 bases. Germline CDR1 reads MDHEN; CDR2 reads SYDVKM.

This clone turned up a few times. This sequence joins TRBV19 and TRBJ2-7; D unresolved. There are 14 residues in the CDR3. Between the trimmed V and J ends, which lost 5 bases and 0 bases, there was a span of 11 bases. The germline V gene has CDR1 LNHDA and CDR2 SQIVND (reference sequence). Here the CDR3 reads CASSHDTNSYEQYF. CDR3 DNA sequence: TGTGCCAGTAGTCATGACACAAACTCCTACGAGCAGTACTTC. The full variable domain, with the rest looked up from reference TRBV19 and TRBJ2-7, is DGGITQSPKYLFRKEGQNVTLSCEQNLNHDAMYWYRQDPGQGLRLIYYSQIVNDFQKGDIAEGYSVSREKKESFPLTVTSAQKNPTAFYLCASSHDTNSYEQYFGPGTRLTVT.

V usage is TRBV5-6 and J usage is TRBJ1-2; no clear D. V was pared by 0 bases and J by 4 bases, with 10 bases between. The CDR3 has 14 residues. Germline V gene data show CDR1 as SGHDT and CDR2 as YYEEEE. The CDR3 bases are TGTGCCAGCAGCTTGGGTCAGAGACTCTATGGCTACACCTTC. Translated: CASSLGQRLYGYTF. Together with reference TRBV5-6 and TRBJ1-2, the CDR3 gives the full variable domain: DAGVTQSPTHLIKTRGQQVTLRCSPKSGHDTVSWYQQALGQGPQFIFQYYEEEERQRGNFPDRFSGHQFPNYSSELNVNALLLGDSALYLCASSLGQRLYGYTFGSGTRLTVV.

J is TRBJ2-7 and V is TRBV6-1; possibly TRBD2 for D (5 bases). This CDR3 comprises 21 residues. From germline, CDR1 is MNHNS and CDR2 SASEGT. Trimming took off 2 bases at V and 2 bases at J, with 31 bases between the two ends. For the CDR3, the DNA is TGTGCCAGCAGTGAAATCGCTGGCGCATTTGTTGACCTGACTAAGACCTACGAGCAGTACTTC. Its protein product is CASSEIAGAFVDLTKTYEQYF.

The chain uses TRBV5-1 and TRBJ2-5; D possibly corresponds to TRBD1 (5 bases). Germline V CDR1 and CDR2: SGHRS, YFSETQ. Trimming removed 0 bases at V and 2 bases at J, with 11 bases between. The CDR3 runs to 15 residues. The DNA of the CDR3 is TGCGCCAGCAGCTTGGGACAGACCGTACAAGAGACCCAGTACTTC. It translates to CASSLGQTVQETQYF.

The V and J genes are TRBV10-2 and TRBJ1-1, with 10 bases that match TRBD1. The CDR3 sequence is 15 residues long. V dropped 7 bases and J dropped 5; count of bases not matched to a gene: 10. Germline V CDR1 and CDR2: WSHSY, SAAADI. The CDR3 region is CASKARPGQGTEAFF. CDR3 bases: TGCGCCAGCAAGGCTAGACCGGGACAGGGGACTGAAGCTTTCTTT.

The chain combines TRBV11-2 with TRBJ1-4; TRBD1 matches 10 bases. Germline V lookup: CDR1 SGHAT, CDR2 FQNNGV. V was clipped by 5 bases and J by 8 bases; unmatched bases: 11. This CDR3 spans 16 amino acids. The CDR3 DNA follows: TGTGCCAGCAGCCCGCCGAAAGGGACAGGGGAGGAAAAACTGTTTTTT. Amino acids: CASSPPKGTGEEKLFF.

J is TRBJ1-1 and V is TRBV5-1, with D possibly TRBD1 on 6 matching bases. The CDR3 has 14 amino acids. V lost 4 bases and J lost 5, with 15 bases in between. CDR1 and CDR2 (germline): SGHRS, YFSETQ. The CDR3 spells CASSITVQGTEAFF. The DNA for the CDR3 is TGCGCCAGCAGCATCACAGTCCAGGGGACTGAAGCTTTCTTT.

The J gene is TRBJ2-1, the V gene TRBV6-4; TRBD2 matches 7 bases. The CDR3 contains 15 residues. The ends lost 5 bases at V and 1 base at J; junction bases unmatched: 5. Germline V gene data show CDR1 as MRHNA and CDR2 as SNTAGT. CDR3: CASSPSGASYNEQFF. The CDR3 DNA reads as TGTGCCAGCAGTCCGAGCGGGGCGTCCTACAATGAGCAGTTCTTC.

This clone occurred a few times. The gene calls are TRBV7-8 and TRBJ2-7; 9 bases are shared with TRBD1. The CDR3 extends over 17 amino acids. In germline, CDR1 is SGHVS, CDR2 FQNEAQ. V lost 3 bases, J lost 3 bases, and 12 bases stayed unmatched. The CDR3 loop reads CASSLPTEGQGLYEQYV. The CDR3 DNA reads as TGTGCCAGCAGCTTGCCCACCGAGGGACAGGGCCTCTACGAGCAGTACGTC.

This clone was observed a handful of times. Here the CDR3 reads CASRGERTMNTEAFF. The CDR3 nucleotides are TGTGCCAGCAGGGGAGAACGAACGATGAACACTGAAGCTTTCTTT. The chain employs TRBV2 and TRBJ1-1, with unresolved D. This CDR3 has 15 amino acids. V lost 6 bases, J lost 0 bases, and 14 bases lay in between. Germline-derived CDR1 and CDR2 are SNHLY and FYNNEI.

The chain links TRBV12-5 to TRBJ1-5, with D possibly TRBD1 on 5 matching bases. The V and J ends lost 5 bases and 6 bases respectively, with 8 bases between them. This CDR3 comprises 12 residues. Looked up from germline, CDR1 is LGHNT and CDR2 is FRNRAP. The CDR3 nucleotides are TGTGCTAGTGGTATCGGGGGTCAGCCCCAGCATTTT. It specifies CASGIGGQPQHF.

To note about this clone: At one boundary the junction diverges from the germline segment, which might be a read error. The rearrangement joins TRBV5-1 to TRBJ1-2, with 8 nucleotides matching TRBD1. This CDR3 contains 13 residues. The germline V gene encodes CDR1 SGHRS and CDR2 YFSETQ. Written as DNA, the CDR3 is TGCGCCAGTAGCTTGGATGGGACAGGAGTCTACACCTTC. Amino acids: CASSLDGTGVYTF.

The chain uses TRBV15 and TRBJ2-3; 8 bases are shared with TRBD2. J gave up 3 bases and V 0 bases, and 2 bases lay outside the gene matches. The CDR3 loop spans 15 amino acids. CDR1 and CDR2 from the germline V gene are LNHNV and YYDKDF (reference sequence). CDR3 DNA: TGTGCCACCAGCAGAGATCGGGGGGGTACAGATACGCAGTATTTT. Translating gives CATSRDRGGTDTQYF.

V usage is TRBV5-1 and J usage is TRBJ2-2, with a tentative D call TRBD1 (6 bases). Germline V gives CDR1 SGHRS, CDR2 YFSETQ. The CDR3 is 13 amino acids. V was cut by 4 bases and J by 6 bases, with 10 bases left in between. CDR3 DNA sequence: TGCGCCAGCAGCACCGGACAGTCCGGGGAGCTGTTTTTT. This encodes CASSTGQSGELFF.

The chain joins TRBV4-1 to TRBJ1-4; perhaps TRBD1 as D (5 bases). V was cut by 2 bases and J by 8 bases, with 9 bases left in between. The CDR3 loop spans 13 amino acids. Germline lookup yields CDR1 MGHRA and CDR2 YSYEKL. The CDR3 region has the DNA TGCGCCAGCAGCCAATTGACAGCGGAAAAACTGTTTTTT. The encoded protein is CASSQLTAEKLFF.

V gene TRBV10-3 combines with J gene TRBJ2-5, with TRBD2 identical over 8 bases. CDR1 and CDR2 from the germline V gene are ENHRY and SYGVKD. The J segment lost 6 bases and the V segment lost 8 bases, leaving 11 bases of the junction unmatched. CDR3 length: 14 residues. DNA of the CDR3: TGTGCCATCGGGGGCGGGGGGACGACGAAGACCCAGTACTTC. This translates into CAIGGGGTTKTQYF.